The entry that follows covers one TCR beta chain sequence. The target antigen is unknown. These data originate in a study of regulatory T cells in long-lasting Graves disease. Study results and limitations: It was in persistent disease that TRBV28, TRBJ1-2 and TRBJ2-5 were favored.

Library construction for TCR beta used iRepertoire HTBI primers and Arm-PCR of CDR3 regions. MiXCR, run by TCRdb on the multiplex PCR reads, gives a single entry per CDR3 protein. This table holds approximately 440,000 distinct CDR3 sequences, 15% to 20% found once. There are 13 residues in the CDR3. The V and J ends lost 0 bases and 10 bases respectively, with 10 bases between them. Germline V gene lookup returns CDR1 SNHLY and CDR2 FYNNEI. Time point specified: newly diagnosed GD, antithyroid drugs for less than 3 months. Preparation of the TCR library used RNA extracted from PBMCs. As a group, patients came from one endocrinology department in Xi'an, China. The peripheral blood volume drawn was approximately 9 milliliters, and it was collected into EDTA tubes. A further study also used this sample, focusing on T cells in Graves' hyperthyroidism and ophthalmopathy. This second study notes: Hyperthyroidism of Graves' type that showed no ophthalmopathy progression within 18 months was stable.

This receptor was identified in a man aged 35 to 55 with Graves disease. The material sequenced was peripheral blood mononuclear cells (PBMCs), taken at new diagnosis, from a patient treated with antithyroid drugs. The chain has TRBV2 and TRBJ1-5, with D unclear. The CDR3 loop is CASSEAPGGPQHF. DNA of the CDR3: TGTGCCAGCAGTGAAGCGCCGGGAGGCCCCCAGCATTTT. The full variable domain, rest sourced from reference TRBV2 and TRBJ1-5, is EPEVTQTPSHQVTQMGQEVILRCVPISNHLYFYWYRQILGQKVEFLVSFYNNEISEKSEIFDDQFSVERPDGSNFTLKIRSTKLEDSAMYFCASSEAPGGPQHFGDGTRLSIL.